These T cell receptor beta chains were read from a single sample in a study of blood T cell repertoires in COVID-19. The table came from immunoSEQ multiplex PCR; TCRdb's copy has only in-frame clones and leaves some out. The sample yields approximately 120,000 clones, 81% seen once. The material sequenced was peripheral blood. The receptors shown here come from a woman aged 50 to 60 with acute or convalescent COVID-19. The CDR3 runs from the conserved cysteine through the conserved F or W. D genes are given only for firm matches. Some rows have no size entry. The others give once, few or many, or a class for an expanded clone.

clone_size j_call v_call d_call cdr3_aa cdr3_nt
few TRBJ1-1 TRBV5-4 . CASSLGTNTEAFF TGTGCCAGCAGCTTGGGGACAAACACTGAAGCTTTCTTT
few TRBJ1-4 TRBV9 . CASSGGQFVDEKLFF TGTGCCAGCAGCGGCGGACAGTTCGTGGATGAAAAACTGTTTTTT
. TRBJ1-2 TRBV29-1 . CSAKTRTENYGYTF TGCAGCGCCAAAACCCGGACAGAGAACTATGGCTACACCTTC
. TRBJ2-5 TRBV12-1 . CASSPGLAEETQYF TGTGCCAGCAGCCCAGGACTAGCGGAAGAGACCCAGTACTTC
. TRBJ2-7 TRBV10-3 TRBD1 CAISESGDSSYEQYF TGTGCCATCAGTGAGTCGGGGGACAGCTCCTACGAGCAGTACTTC
. TRBJ1-2 TRBV4-2 TRBD1 CASSQDGTAGGYTF TGTGCCAGCAGCCAAGACGGGACAGCAGGCGGCTACACCTTC
few TRBJ1-1 TRBV14 . CASSHSLKENTEAFF TGTGCCAGCAGCCATAGCCTTAAGGAGAACACTGAAGCTTTCTTT
. TRBJ2-3 TRBV3-1/TRBV3-2 TRBD2 CASSQGLADYTDTQYF TGTGCCAGCAGCCAAGGACTAGCGGACTACACAGATACGCAGTATTTT
. TRBJ2-7 TRBV2 TRBD1 CASEGGTGISYEQYF TGTGCCAGCGAAGGGGGGACAGGAATCTCCTACGAGCAGTACTTC
. TRBJ1-1 TRBV27 . CASAIRGNTEAFF TGTGCCAGCGCTATAAGGGGCAACACTGAAGCTTTCTTT
. TRBJ2-1 TRBV15 . CATSREGRVEQFF TGTGCCACCAGCAGAGAAGGTCGGGTAGAGCAGTTCTTC
. TRBJ1-1 TRBV29-1 . CSVDPQGIGNTEAFF TGCAGCGTTGATCCCCAGGGGATCGGGAACACTGAAGCTTTCTTT
. TRBJ1-3 TRBV5-1 . CASSLDRNTIYF TGCGCCAGCAGCTTGGACAGGAACACCATATATTTT
. TRBJ2-2 TRBV18 . CASSLTGRELFF TGTGCCAGCTCACTAACAGGGAGGGAGCTGTTTTTT
. TRBJ1-4 TRBV7-9 TRBD1 CATRGQGNEKLFF TGTGCCACTAGAGGACAGGGAAATGAAAAACTGTTTTTT
. TRBJ1-1 TRBV6-2/TRBV6-3 TRBD1 CASSYSRQGVTEAFF TGTGCCAGCAGTTACTCCCGACAGGGGGTCACTGAAGCTTTCTTT
few TRBJ2-5 TRBV28 . CASSLSRAGSETQYF TGTGCCAGCAGTTTGAGTCGGGCAGGGTCAGAGACCCAGTACTTC
. TRBJ2-7 TRBV7-3 TRBD1 CASSLGTGEGEQYF TGTGCCAGCAGCTTAGGGACAGGGGAGGGGGAGCAGTACTTC
. TRBJ2-4 TRBV4-2 . CASSQEGGDIQYF TGTGCCAGCAGCCAAGAAGGAGGGGACATTCAGTACTTC
. TRBJ2-3 TRBV7-3 TRBD2 CASSLSNSGRGNTQYF TGTGCCAGCAGCTTATCGAATAGCGGGAGGGGCAATACGCAGTATTTT
. TRBJ1-1 TRBV19 . CASSLTGLGTEAFF TGTGCCAGTAGTTTAACAGGGTTGGGCACTGAAGCTTTCTTT
once TRBJ1-6 TRBV5-4 TRBD1 CASSFDRVNSPLHF TGTGCCAGCAGCTTCGACAGGGTTAATTCACCCCTCCACTTT
. TRBJ2-2 TRBV19 TRBD1 CASSTDRGLTGELFF TGTGCCAGTAGTACAGACAGGGGGCTCACCGGGGAGCTGTTTTTT
. TRBJ1-4 TRBV3-1/TRBV3-2 TRBD1 CASSYRGRGEKLFF TGTGCCAGTTCCTACAGGGGGCGGGGAGAAAAACTGTTTTTT
once TRBJ2-1 TRBV7-8 . CASSSSGELADISHYNEQFF TGTGCCAGCAGCTCCTCCGGTGAACTAGCAGACATTTCTCATTACAATGAGCAGTTCTTC
. TRBJ2-2 TRBV9 . CASSVGAGLNTGELFF TGTGCCAGCAGCGTAGGGGCAGGCCTGAACACCGGGGAGCTGTTTTTT
. TRBJ2-3 TRBV7-6 TRBD1 CASSLGLHRGPTDTQYF TGTGCCAGCAGCTTAGGTCTGCACAGGGGGCCCACAGATACGCAGTATTTT
few TRBJ2-7 TRBV7-9 . CASSEDRWSEQYF TGTGCCAGCAGCGAGGACAGATGGAGCGAGCAGTACTTC
few TRBJ1-4 TRBV3-1/TRBV3-2 TRBD1 CASSQGQVLNEKLFF TGTGCCAGCAGCCAGGGACAGGTCTTAAATGAAAAACTGTTTTTT
. TRBJ1-2 TRBV9 . CASSPRITESFGYTF TGTGCCAGCAGCCCGCGAATCACAGAGAGCTTTGGCTACACCTTC
. TRBJ2-7 TRBV6-1 TRBD1 CASSDMDRGREQYF TGTGCCAGCAGTGATATGGACAGGGGGCGCGAGCAGTACTTC
. TRBJ2-1 TRBV7-2 TRBD2 CASSSFGGAVGEQFF TGTGCCAGCAGTTCTTTCGGGGGGGCGGTTGGCGAGCAGTTCTTC
. TRBJ1-1 TRBV5-1 TRBD1 CASSADRGTEAFF TGCGCCAGCAGCGCAGACAGGGGTACTGAAGCTTTCTTT
few TRBJ1-6 TRBV3-1/TRBV3-2 . CASSQVRRSGSPLHF TGTGCCAGCAGCCAAGTAAGGAGAAGTGGTTCACCCCTCCACTTT
. TRBJ1-6 TRBV9 . CASSVSLRGEENSPLHF TGTGCCAGCAGCGTATCACTCCGGGGGGAAGAGAATTCACCCCTCCACTTT
. TRBJ1-4 TRBV3-1/TRBV3-2 . CASSRFGGSEKLFF TGTGCCAGCAGCCGCTTCGGGGGGTCTGAAAAACTGTTTTTT
. TRBJ1-2 TRBV29-1 . CSVDMRGAGGYTF TGCAGCGTTGACATGAGGGGCGCGGGGGGCTACACCTTC
once TRBJ2-1 TRBV12-3/TRBV12-4 . CASSLVGVYEQFF TGTGCCAGCAGTTTGGTGGGAGTCTATGAGCAGTTCTTC
. TRBJ1-2 TRBV28 . CASSLTGSGYTF TGTGCCAGCAGTTTAACAGGGTCCGGCTACACCTTC
. TRBJ1-2 TRBV5-4 TRBD1 CASSLPGQGGRSGYTF TGTGCCAGCAGCCTACCAGGACAGGGAGGGAGGAGTGGCTACACCTTC